Shown below are 8 T cell receptor beta chains from a single sample sequenced in a study of early T cells in non-severe SARS-CoV-2 infection (TCRdb year 2021). Libraries were prepared through 5' RACE. The sequencer listed for this sample is NextSeq 500. TCRdb handled the public reads itself, with Q25 trimming in fastp and clone calling in MiXCR, and kept productive beta chains. Each entry merges the rows of one CDR3 protein and shows their most common DNA and genes. This sample comprises 85,000 to 90,000 distinct CDR3 sequences, 14% of them detected only once. The top ten clonotypes cover around 5.8% of the sample. Input material: whole blood. The receptors come from an adult who was a healthcare worker with PCR-confirmed SARS-CoV-2 infection or an uninfected control (not recorded which).

This clonotype was observed a handful of times. This rearrangement joins TRBV5-6 to TRBJ2-1; 10 bases are a match to TRBD2. V was pared by 2 bases and J by 2 bases, with 7 bases of the junction left unmatched. The CDR3 contains 17 residues. Germline-derived CDR1 and CDR2 are SGHDT and YYEEEE. CDR3 sequence (DNA): TGTGCCAGCAGCTTTGGTATAGCGGGGGGACCCTACAATGAGCAGTTCTTC. This translates into CASSFGIAGGPYNEQFF.

J is TRBJ2-2 and V is TRBV5-4, with 9 nucleotides matching TRBD1. V lost 3 bases, J lost 5 bases, and 5 bases stayed unmatched. The CDR3 is 15 residues long. CDR1 SGHNT and CDR2 YYREEE come from the germline V gene (reference sequence). CDR3 sequence reads: CASSSGTGWTGELFF. CDR3 in DNA: TGTGCCAGCAGCTCTGGGACAGGGTGGACCGGGGAGCTGTTTTTT.

The sample holds a few counts of this clonotype. The chain couples TRBV28 to TRBJ1-4; TRBD1 matches at 8 bases. The CDR3 is 16 residues long. V dropped 5 bases and J dropped 7; count of bases not matched to a gene: 12. Germline values: CDR1 MDHEN, CDR2 SYDVKM. For the CDR3, the DNA is TGTGCCAGCAGTCCCGAACCAGGGGGCGGTTCTGAAAAACTGTTTTTT. Translated, it gives CASSPEPGGGSEKLFF.

There are a few counts of this clonotype. The rearrangement links TRBV28 to TRBJ1-3; 7 bases align to TRBD1. The CDR3 has 13 amino acids. Germline assignment: CDR1 MDHEN and CDR2 SYDVKM. Losses at the gene ends were 2 bases for V and 8 bases for J; bases not matched to a gene: 3. The chain's CDR3 is CASSLEGADTIYF. CDR3 in DNA: TGTGCCAGCAGTTTAGAGGGGGCGGACACCATATATTTT.

This chain links TRBV6-2 or TRBV6-3 with TRBJ1-4; D gene ambiguous. The germline CDR1 and CDR2 sequences are MNHEY and SVGEGT. The germline V and J ends were trimmed by 2 bases and 1 base, with 8 bases remaining between them. The CDR3 is 15 amino acids. The chain's CDR3 is CASSYGSGTNEKLFF. The CDR3 nucleotides read TGTGCCAGCAGTTACGGGTCGGGAACTAATGAAAAACTGTTTTTT.

This clonotype occurred a few times. This chain joins TRBV3-1 and TRBJ1-2, with 7 bases identical to TRBD1. Trimming cost V 1 base and J 5 bases; bases outside gene matches: 10. This CDR3 region has 16 residues. Germline V gives CDR1 LGHDT, CDR2 YNNKEL (reference sequence). For the CDR3, the DNA is TGTGCCAGCAGCCAAGTTCCCGGGACAGCTATTTATGGCTACACCTTC. It yields the protein CASSQVPGTAIYGYTF.

This clonotype was seen more than once but under ten times. The chain recombines TRBV7-9 with TRBJ2-2; D gene unclear. This CDR3 comprises 14 residues. The V end was cut by 5 bases, the J end by 6 bases, with 13 bases between. Germline V gene lookup returns CDR1 SEHNR and CDR2 FQNEAQ (reference sequence). CDR3 DNA: TGTGCCAGCAGCCCTCAAAGCCGAGCCGGGGAGCTGTTTTTT. The encoded protein is CASSPQSRAGELFF.

This clonotype was seen only a few times. This chain joins TRBV6-4 and TRBJ2-3; a possible D gene is TRBD2 (6 bases). Trimming cost V 0 bases and J 4 bases, with 11 bases left between them. The CDR3 is made up of 15 amino acids. Germline loops: CDR1 MRHNA, CDR2 SNTAGT. DNA for the CDR3: TGTGCCAGCAGTGACTCTCGGGGGAAGTCAGATACGCAGTATTTT. It encodes CASSDSRGKSDTQYF.